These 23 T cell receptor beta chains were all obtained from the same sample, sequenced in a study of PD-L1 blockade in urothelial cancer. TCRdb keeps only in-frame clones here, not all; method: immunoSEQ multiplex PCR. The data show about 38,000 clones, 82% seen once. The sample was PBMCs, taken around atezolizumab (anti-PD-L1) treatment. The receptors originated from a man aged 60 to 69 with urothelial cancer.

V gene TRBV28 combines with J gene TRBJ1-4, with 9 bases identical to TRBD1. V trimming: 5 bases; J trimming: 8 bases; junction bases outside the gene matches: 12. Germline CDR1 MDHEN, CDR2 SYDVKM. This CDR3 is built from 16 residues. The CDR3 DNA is TGTGCCAGCAGTCGAGCTTCCGGGACAGGGACCGAAAAACTGTTTTTT. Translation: CASSRASGTGTEKLFF.

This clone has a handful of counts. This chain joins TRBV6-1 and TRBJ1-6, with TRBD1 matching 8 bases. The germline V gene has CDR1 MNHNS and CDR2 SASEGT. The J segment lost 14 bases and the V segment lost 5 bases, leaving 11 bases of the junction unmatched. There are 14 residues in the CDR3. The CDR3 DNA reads TGTGCCAGCAGTCCTATAGGACAGGGTACGTCCCTCCACTTT. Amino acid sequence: CASSPIGQGTSLHF.

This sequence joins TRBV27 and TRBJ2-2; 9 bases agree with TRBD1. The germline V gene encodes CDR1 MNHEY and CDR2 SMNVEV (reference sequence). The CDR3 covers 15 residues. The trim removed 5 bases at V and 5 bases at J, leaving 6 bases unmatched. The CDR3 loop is CASSPRDRVTGELFF. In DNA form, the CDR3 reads TGTGCCAGCAGTCCGCGGGACAGGGTGACCGGGGAGCTGTTTTTT.

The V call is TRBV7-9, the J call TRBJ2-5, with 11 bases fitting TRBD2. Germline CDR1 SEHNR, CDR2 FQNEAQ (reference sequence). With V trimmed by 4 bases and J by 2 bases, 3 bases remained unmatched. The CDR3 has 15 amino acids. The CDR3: CASSSWTSGQETQYF. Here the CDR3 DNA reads TGTGCCAGCAGCTCCTGGACTAGCGGGCAAGAGACCCAGTACTTC.

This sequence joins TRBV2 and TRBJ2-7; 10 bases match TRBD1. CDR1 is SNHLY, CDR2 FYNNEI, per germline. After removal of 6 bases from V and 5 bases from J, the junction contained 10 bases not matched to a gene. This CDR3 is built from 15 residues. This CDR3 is CASRGGDRGLNEQYF. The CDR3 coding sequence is TGTGCCAGCAGGGGCGGGGACAGGGGACTCAACGAGCAGTACTTC.

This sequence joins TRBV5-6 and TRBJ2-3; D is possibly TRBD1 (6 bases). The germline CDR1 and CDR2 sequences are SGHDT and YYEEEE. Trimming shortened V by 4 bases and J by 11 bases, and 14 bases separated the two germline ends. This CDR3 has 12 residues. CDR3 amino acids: CASSSLGAGQYF. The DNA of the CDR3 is TGTGCCAGCAGCAGCCTGGGGGCCGGGCAGTATTTT.

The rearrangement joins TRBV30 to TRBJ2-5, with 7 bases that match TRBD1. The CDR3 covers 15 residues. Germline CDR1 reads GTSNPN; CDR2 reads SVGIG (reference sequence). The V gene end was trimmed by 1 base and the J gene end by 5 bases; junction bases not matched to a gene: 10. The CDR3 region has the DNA TGTGCCTGGAGTGGGGAATACAGGGGAATGGAGACCCAGTACTTC. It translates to CAWSGEYRGMETQYF.

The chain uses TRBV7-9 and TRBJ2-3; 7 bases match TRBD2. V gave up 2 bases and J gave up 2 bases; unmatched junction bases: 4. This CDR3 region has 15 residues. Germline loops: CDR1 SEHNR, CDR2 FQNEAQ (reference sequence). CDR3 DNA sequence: TGTGCCAGCAGCTTAAGCGGGGCGATCACAGATACGCAGTATTTT. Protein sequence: CASSLSGAITDTQYF.

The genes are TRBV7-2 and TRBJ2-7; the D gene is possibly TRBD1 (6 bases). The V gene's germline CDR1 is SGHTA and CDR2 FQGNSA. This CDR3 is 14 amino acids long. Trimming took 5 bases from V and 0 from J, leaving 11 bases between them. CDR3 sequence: CASSPWDNSYEQYF. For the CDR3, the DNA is TGTGCCAGCAGCCCCTGGGACAACTCCTACGAGCAGTACTTC.

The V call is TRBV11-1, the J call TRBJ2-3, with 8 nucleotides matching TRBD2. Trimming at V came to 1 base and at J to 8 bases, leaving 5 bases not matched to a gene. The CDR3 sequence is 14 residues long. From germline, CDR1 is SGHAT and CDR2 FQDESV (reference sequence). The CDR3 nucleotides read TGTGCCAGCAGCTTAGAAGCGGGGGAGGCTACGCAGTATTTT. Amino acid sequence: CASSLEAGEATQYF. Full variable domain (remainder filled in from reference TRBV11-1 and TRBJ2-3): EAEVAQSPRYKITEKSQAVAFWCDPISGHATLYWYRQILGQGPELLVQFQDESVVDDSQLPKDRFSAERLKGVDSTLKIQPAELGDSAMYLCASSLEAGEATQYFGPGTRLTVL.

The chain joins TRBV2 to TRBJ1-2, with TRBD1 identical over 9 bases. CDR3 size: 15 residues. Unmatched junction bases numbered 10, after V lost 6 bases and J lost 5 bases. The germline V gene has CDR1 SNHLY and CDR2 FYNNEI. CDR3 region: CASSPRTGAYYGYTF. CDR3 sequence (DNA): TGTGCCAGCAGCCCCCGGACAGGGGCCTATTATGGCTACACCTTC.

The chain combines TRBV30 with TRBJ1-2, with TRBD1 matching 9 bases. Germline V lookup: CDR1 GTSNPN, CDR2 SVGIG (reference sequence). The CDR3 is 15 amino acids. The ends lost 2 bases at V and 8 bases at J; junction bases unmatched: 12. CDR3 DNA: TGTGCCTGGAGTCAAGGGGACAGGGACCTCAAAGGCTACACCTTC. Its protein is CAWSQGDRDLKGYTF.

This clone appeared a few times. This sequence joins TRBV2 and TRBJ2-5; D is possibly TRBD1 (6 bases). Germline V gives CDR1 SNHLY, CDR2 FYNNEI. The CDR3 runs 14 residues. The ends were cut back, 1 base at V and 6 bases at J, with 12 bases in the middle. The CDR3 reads CASSEGRQGKTQYF. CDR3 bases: TGTGCCAGCAGTGAAGGACGGCAGGGGAAGACCCAGTACTTC.

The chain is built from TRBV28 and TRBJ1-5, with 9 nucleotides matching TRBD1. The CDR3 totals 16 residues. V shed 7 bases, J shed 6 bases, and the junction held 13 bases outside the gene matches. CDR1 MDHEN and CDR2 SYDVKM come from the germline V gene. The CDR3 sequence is CASTGTGMIRRQPQHF. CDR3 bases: TGTGCCAGCACCGGGACAGGGATGATTCGGCGTCAGCCCCAGCATTTT.

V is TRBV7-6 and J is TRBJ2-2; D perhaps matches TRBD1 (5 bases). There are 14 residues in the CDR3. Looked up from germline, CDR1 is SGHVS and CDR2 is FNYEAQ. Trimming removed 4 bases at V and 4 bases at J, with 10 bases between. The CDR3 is CASSWDGATGELFF. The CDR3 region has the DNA TGTGCCAGCAGCTGGGATGGGGCCACCGGGGAGCTGTTTTTT.

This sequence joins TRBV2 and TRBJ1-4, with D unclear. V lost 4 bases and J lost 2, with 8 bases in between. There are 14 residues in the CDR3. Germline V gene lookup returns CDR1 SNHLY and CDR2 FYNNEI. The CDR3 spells CASSVGRTNEKLFF. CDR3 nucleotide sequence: TGTGCCAGCAGTGTGGGGAGGACTAATGAAAAACTGTTTTTT.

The CDR3 region is CASSQGGLAGGLGGLGKNIQYF. The CDR3, as DNA: TGCGCCAGCAGCCAAGGAGGGCTAGCGGGGGGGCTAGGAGGATTGGGCAAAAACATTCAGTACTTC. This rearrangement joins TRBV4-1 to TRBJ2-4; TRBD2 agrees at 12 bases. Germline V gene data show CDR1 as MGHRA and CDR2 as YSYEKL. The CDR3 length is 22 residues. V was pared by 1 base and J by 3 bases, with 19 bases of the junction left unmatched.

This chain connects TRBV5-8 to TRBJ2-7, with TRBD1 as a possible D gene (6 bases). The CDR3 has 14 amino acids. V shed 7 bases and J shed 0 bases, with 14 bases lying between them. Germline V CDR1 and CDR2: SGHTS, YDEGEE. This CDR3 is CASPGQTYSYEQYF. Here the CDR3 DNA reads TGTGCCAGCCCCGGACAGACCTACTCCTACGAGCAGTACTTC.

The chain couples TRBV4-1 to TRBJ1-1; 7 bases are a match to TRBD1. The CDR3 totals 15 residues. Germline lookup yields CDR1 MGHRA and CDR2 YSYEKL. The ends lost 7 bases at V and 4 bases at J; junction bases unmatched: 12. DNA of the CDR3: TGCGCCAGCACCCTGACGGACAGGCCGTCCACTGAAGCTTTCTTT. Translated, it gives CASTLTDRPSTEAFF.

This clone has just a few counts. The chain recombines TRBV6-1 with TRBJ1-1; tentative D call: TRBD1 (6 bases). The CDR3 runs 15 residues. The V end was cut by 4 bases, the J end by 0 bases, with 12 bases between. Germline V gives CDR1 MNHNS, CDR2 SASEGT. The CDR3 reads CASSGLDRMNTEAFF. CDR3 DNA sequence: TGTGCCAGCAGTGGCCTTGACAGGATGAACACTGAAGCTTTCTTT.

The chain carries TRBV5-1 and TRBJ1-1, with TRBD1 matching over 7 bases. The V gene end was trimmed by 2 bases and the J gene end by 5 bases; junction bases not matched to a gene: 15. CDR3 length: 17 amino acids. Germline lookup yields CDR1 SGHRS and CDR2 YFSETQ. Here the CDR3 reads CASSFGVAGGGRTEAFF. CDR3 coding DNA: TGCGCCAGCAGCTTTGGTGTGGCAGGGGGAGGACGGACTGAAGCTTTCTTT.

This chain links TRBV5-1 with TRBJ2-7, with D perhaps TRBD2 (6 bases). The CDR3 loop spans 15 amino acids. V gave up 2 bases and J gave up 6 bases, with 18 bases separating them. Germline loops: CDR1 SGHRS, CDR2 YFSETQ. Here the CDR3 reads CASSFGQFTGGEQYF. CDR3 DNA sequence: TGCGCCAGCAGCTTTGGGCAGTTTACCGGGGGCGAGCAGTACTTC.

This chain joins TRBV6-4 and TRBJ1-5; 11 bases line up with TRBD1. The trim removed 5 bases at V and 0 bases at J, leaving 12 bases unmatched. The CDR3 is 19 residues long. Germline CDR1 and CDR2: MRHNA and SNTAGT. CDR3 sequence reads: CASSRDRGTALHSNQPQHF. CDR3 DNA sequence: TGTGCCAGCAGTCGGGACAGGGGGACTGCCTTGCATAGCAATCAGCCCCAGCATTTT.